A single count supports the clone carrying this TCR beta chain. This sample is part of a study of blood T cell repertoires in COVID-19. Study background: Italy, Spain and the United States were the sources of the convalescent and acute COVID-19 samples. PBMCs, B-cell-depleted T cells, or T cells provided the cDNA or gDNA that made up the material.

With V trimmed by 6 bases and J by 0 bases, 10 bases remained unmatched. CDR1 and CDR2 (germline): LNHDA, SQIVND (reference sequence). This CDR3 region has 16 residues. The assay was immunoSEQ multiplex PCR, and TCRdb's table has in-frame clones only and misses some. The profile shows about 42,000 clones, roughly four fifths of them singletons. Material: peripheral blood. The V call is TRBV19, the J call TRBJ2-5, with 7 positions matching TRBD2. This TCR derives from a human donor in a cohort sampled during active COVID-19. The CDR3 sequence: CASSLTGGADQETQYF. CDR3 DNA: TGTGCCAGTAGCCTCACGGGGGGAGCGGACCAAGAGACCCAGTACTTC.